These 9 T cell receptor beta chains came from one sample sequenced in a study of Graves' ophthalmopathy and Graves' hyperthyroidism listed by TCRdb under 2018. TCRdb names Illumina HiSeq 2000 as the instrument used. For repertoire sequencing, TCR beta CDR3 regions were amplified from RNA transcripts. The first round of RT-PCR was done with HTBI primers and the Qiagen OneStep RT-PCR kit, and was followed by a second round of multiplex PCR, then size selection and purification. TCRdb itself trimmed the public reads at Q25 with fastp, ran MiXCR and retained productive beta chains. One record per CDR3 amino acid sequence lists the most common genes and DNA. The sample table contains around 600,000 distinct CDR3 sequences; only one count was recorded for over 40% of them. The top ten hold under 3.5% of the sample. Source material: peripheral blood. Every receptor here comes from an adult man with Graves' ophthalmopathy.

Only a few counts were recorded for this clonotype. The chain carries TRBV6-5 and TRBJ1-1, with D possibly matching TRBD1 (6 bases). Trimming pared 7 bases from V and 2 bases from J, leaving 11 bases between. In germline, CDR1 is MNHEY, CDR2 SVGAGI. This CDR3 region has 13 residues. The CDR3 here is CASIGTFNTEAFF. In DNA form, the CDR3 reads TGTGCCAGCATTGGGACATTCAACACTGAAGCTTTCTTT.

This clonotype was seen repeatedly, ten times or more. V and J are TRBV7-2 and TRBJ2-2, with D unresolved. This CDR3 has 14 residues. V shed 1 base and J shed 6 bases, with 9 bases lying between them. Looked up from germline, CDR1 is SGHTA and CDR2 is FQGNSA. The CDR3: CASSLETRAGELFF. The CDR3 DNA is TGTGCCAGCAGCTTAGAGACAAGAGCCGGGGAGCTGTTTTTT. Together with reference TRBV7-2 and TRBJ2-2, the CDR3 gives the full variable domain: GAGVSQSPSNKVTEKGKDVELRCDPISGHTALYWYRQSLGQGLEFLIYFQGNSAPDKSGLPSDRFSAERTGGSVSTLTIQRTQQEDSAVYLCASSLETRAGELFFGEGSRLTVL.

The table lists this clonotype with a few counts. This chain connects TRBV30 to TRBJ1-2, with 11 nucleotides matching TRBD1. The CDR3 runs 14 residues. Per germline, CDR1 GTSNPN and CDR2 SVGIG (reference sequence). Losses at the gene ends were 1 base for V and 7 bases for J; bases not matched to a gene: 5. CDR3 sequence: CAWSAGQGAVGYTF. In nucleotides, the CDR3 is TGTGCCTGGAGTGCCGGACAGGGGGCAGTTGGCTACACCTTC.

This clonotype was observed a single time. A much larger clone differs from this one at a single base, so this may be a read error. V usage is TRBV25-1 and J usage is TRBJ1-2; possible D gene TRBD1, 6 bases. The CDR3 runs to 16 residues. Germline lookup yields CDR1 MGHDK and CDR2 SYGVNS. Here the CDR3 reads CAGRSTGWARNYGYTF. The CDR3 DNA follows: TGTGCCGGCAGATCTACAGGGTGGGCACGAAACTATGGCTACACCTTC.

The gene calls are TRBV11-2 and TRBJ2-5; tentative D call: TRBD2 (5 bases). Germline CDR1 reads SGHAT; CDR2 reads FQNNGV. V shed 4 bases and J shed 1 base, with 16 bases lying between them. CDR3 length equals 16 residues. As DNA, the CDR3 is TGTGCCAGCAGCTCCCACGGGGTCCGGGGCCAAGAGACCCAGTACTTC. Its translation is CASSSHGVRGQETQYF.

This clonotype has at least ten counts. The chain's CDR3 is CASSERLAAEAFF. The CDR3 bases are TGTGCCAGCAGTGAAAGACTCGCGGCTGAAGCTTTCTTT. This rearrangement joins TRBV2 to TRBJ1-1; D gene unclear. CDR3 length equals 13 residues. The germline V gene has CDR1 SNHLY and CDR2 FYNNEI. Deletions cut 2 bases from V and 6 bases from J, with 10 bases between.

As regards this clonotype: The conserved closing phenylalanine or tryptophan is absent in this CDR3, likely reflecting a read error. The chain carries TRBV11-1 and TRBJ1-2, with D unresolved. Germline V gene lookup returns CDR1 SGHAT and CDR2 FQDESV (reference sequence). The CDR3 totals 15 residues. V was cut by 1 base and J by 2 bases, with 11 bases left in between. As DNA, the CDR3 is TGTGCCAGCAGCTTAGTTGGGAAGGAGAACTATGGCTACACCTAC. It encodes CASSLVGKENYGYTY.

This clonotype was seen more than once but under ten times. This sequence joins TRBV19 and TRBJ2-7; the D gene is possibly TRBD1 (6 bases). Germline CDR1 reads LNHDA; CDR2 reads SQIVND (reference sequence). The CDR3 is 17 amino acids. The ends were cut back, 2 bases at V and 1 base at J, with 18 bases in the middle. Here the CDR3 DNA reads TGTGCCAGTAGTATAAGGTCGACAGGACTTCATTCCTACGAGCAGTACTTC. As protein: CASSIRSTGLHSYEQYF.

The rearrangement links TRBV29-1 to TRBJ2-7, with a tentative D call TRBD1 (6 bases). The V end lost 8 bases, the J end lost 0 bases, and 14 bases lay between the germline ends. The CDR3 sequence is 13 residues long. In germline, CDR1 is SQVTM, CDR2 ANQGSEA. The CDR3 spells CSLTGGGSYEQYF. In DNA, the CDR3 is TGCAGCTTAACTGGGGGCGGCTCCTACGAGCAGTACTTC.